Here is one T cell receptor (beta chain) with its context. The target antigen is unknown. The data belong to a study of beta chain features in type 1 diabetes. Study overall: Sorted cells numbering around 110,000,000 were examined across all samples.

Germline V lookup: CDR1 GTSNPN, CDR2 SVGIG (reference sequence). The J segment lost 3 bases and the V segment lost 2 bases, leaving 7 bases of the junction unmatched. The CDR3 sequence is 17 residues long. The whole isolated RNA underwent reverse transcription, so sequencing captured expressed TCRB transcripts. Assay used: immunoSEQ multiplex PCR; TCRdb lists only in-frame clones, some missing. The sample has over 25,000 clones; roughly 45% are singletons. Study-wide findings and caveats: Type 1 diabetes patients showed a moderate but significant shortening of TCRB CDR3s in all four CD4+ subsets. For TCRB rearrangement, an influence of HLA type remained unresolved here. PCR might favor shorter templates, but any such skew would affect patients and controls equally.

Sequenced sample: stem cell memory CD4+ T cells from blood. The chain joins TRBV30 to TRBJ2-3; 14 bases are a match to TRBD2. This TCR came from a man aged 25 to 40 with type 1 diabetes. The CDR3 region is CAWSPLGTSGRTDTQYF. CDR3 DNA: TGTGCCTGGAGTCCCCTCGGGACTAGCGGGAGAACAGATACGCAGTATTTT.